Below are 20 T cell receptor beta chains sequenced from a single sample in a study of Ad26.COV2.S vaccination and SARS-CoV-2 variants. TCRdb's copy holds only in-frame clones and misses some; the assay was immunoSEQ multiplex PCR. This table has around 450,000 clones, approximately 89% appearing once. Treatment indicated: approximately 18 received Ad26.COV2.S at low or high dose, single or two shots; roughly five received placebo; per-sample allocation not given. It was on day 63 after the first vaccine or placebo injection that samples were taken. The sample consisted of peripheral blood, taken in a trial of Ad26.COV2.S vaccine versus placebo. The receptor set was obtained from a person between 18 and 65 years old who received the Ad26.COV2.S COVID-19 vaccine or a placebo.

Written as DNA, the CDR3 is TGTGCCAGCAGTTTTGGACAGGCAATGTATGGCTACACCTTC. It specifies CASSFGQAMYGYTF. The chain couples TRBV28 to TRBJ1-2; 7 nucleotides align to TRBD1. Germline V gene data show CDR1 as MDHEN and CDR2 as SYDVKM. CDR3 length: 14 amino acids. V trimming: 3 bases; J trimming: 5 bases; junction bases outside the gene matches: 6.

The chain employs TRBV11-2 and TRBJ2-1, with D perhaps assigned TRBD1 or TRBD2 (5 bases each). Germline CDR1 SGHAT, CDR2 FQNNGV. The V end was cut by 2 bases, the J end by 11 bases, with 16 bases between. The length of the CDR3 is 14 residues. CDR3 loop: CASSLPIERGQQFF. The DNA for the CDR3 is TGTGCCAGCAGCTTACCTATTGAGAGGGGTCAGCAGTTCTTC.

The genes are TRBV6-5 and TRBJ1-3; no clear D gene. From germline, CDR1 is MNHEY and CDR2 SVGAGI. V was clipped by 4 bases and J by 0 bases, with 7 bases between them. CDR3 length: 14 residues. The CDR3 nucleotides are TGTGCCAGCAGTTCTTCATTCTCTGGAAACACCATATATTTT. It is translated as CASSSSFSGNTIYF.

The chain is built from TRBV29-1 and TRBJ1-1; 7 bases fit TRBD1. The germline gives CDR1 SQVTM, CDR2 ANQGSEA. Trimming at V came to 6 bases and at J to 7 bases, leaving 17 bases not matched to a gene. This CDR3 comprises 15 residues. CDR3 coding DNA: TGCAGCGTGCACAGGGGCCGGGCGTCAGTAGGTGAAGCTTTCTTT. It encodes CSVHRGRASVGEAFF. Full variable domain (rest looked up from reference TRBV29-1 and TRBJ1-1): SAVISQKPSRDICQRGTSLTIQCQVDSQVTMMFWYRQQPGQSLTLIATANQGSEATYESGFVIDKFPISRPNLTFSTLTVSNMSPEDSSIYLCSVHRGRASVGEAFFGQGTRLTVV.

This rearrangement joins TRBV3-1 (or the pseudogene TRBV3-2) to TRBJ1-4, with a possible D match to TRBD1 (5 bases). The germline V gene has CDR1 LGHDT and CDR2 YNNKEL (reference sequence). CDR3 length: 15 residues. Trimming removed 1 base from V and 0 bases from J, with 6 bases in between. CDR3 sequence reads: CASSQGGATNEKLFF. CDR3 sequence (DNA): TGTGCCAGCAGCCAAGGGGGGGCAACTAATGAAAAACTGTTTTTT.

This clone occurred once. The rearrangement uses TRBV29-1 and TRBJ1-4, with D perhaps TRBD1 (5 bases). The germline V gene has CDR1 SQVTM and CDR2 ANQGSEA. The length of the CDR3 is 14 residues. Trimming left V 5 bases short and J 4 bases short, with 14 bases between. The CDR3 sequence is CSVHDGGGNEKLFF. CDR3 nucleotides: TGCAGCGTTCACGATGGGGGGGGTAATGAAAAACTGTTTTTT. Full variable domain (missing parts from reference TRBV29-1 and TRBJ1-4): SAVISQKPSRDICQRGTSLTIQCQVDSQVTMMFWYRQQPGQSLTLIATANQGSEATYESGFVIDKFPISRPNLTFSTLTVSNMSPEDSSIYLCSVHDGGGNEKLFFGSGTQLSVL.

The CDR3 nucleotides read TGTGCCACCAGCAGAGACGAGGAGGGTCCCACAACTAATGAAAAACTGTTTTTT. Amino acids: CATSRDEEGPTTNEKLFF. V gene TRBV15 combines with J gene TRBJ1-4; D gene ambiguous. CDR1 and CDR2 from the germline V gene are LNHNV and YYDKDF (reference sequence). The CDR3 runs 18 residues. V shed 0 bases and J shed 0 bases, with 14 bases lying between them.

This clone occurred once. This rearrangement joins TRBV27 to TRBJ2-2; D is undetermined. This CDR3 comprises 15 residues. CDR1 and CDR2 from the germline V gene are MNHEY and SMNVEV (reference sequence). V lost 0 bases to trimming and J lost 8 bases, with 13 bases between them. The CDR3 DNA follows: TGTGCCAGCAGTTTATCGAAGTATGGGTGGGGGGAGCTGTTTTTT. As protein: CASSLSKYGWGELFF.

V usage is TRBV25-1 and J usage is TRBJ2-7, with D perhaps TRBD1 or TRBD2 (5 bases each). V lost 3 bases to trimming and J lost 2 bases, with 11 bases between them. The CDR3 spans 14 residues. From germline, CDR1 is MGHDK and CDR2 SYGVNS. CDR3: CASSDEGWAYEQYF. Written as DNA, the CDR3 is TGTGCCAGCAGTGATGAGGGGTGGGCCTACGAGCAGTACTTC.

This chain uses TRBV7-2 with TRBJ1-5; D remains unclear. The V end lost 5 bases, the J end lost 11 bases, and 25 bases lay between the germline ends. This CDR3 contains 16 residues. CDR1 is SGHTA and CDR2 is FQGNSA in the germline V gene. In DNA form, the CDR3 reads TGTGCCAGCAGCAGAAGCTCCGGGAGCTCCGTAGGGTCCCAGCATTTT. Protein: CASSRSSGSSVGSQHF.

This rearrangement joins TRBV19 to TRBJ2-1; perhaps TRBD1 as D (5 bases). Trimming left V 2 bases short and J 2 bases short, with 25 bases between. The CDR3 has 20 amino acids. Germline CDR1 reads LNHDA; CDR2 reads SQIVND (reference sequence). The CDR3 DNA is TGTGCCAGTAGTATATTTTCACGGACACGGTGGCTAACCCCCTACAATGAGCAGTTCTTC. Translating gives CASSIFSRTRWLTPYNEQFF.

This chain links TRBV6-5 with TRBJ2-1, with 10 bases that match TRBD2. Germline loops: CDR1 MNHEY, CDR2 SVGAGI. The CDR3 extends over 15 amino acids. V shed 8 bases and J 0 bases; nucleotides not matched to a gene: 4. CDR3 sequence reads: CASQREGSSYNEQFF. The CDR3 DNA is TGTGCCAGCCAGCGGGAGGGGAGCTCCTACAATGAGCAGTTCTTC.

V gene TRBV6-6 combines with J gene TRBJ2-3, with D maybe TRBD2 (5 bases). CDR1 and CDR2 (germline): MNHNY, SVGAGI (reference sequence). The CDR3 has 16 residues. Trimming shortened V by 6 bases and J by 8 bases, and 24 bases separated the two germline ends. CDR3: CASSLPGNTFLSTQYF. The CDR3 nucleotides read TGTGCCAGCAGCCTTCCCGGGAATACCTTTCTGAGTACGCAGTATTTT.

A single count supports this clone. This sequence joins TRBV5-1 and TRBJ2-3, with D perhaps matching TRBD1 (6 bases). Germline V gene sequence: CDR1 SGHRS, CDR2 YFSETQ. Trimming took off 5 bases at V and 5 bases at J, with 15 bases between the two ends. The CDR3 length is 14 residues. Here the CDR3 DNA reads TGCGCCAGCAGGGCCCATCAGGGGAGAGATACGCAGTATTTT. Translated: CASRAHQGRDTQYF.

The genes are TRBV5-1 and TRBJ2-2; weak D call: TRBD1 (6 bases). Germline loops: CDR1 SGHRS, CDR2 YFSETQ. V was cut by 4 bases and J by 7 bases, with 11 bases left in between. This CDR3 contains 13 residues. The CDR3 loop is CASSVYRDGELFF. The CDR3 nucleotides are TGCGCCAGCAGCGTTTACAGGGACGGGGAGCTGTTTTTT.

A single count supports this clone. The V gene is TRBV19, the J gene TRBJ2-7; the D is unclear. Trimming took 0 bases from V and 7 from J, leaving 10 bases between them. Germline CDR1 reads LNHDA; CDR2 reads SQIVND (reference sequence). The CDR3 length is 13 residues. The chain's CDR3 is CASSIDGPREQYF. The CDR3 region has the DNA TGTGCCAGTAGTATAGACGGGCCCAGAGAGCAGTACTTC.

This clone was counted between two and nine times. The V gene is TRBV3-1 (or the pseudogene TRBV3-2), the J gene TRBJ1-5, with no clear D. Trimming stripped 4 bases from V and 6 bases from J, with 10 bases between. This CDR3 has 13 residues. CDR1 is LGHDT and CDR2 is YNNKEL in the germline V gene (reference sequence). In nucleotides, the CDR3 is TGTGCCAGCAGCCCCGCTCCCTTTCAGCCCCAGCATTTT. It is translated as CASSPAPFQPQHF.

V and J are TRBV9 and TRBJ2-3; D might be TRBD1 (5 bases). From germline, CDR1 is SGDLS and CDR2 YYNGEE. The V end was cut by 3 bases, the J end by 6 bases, with 17 bases between. The CDR3 has 15 amino acids. Written as DNA, the CDR3 is TGTGCCAGCAGCGGTCAGGGTTCCCTGACGGATACGCAGTATTTT. It is translated as CASSGQGSLTDTQYF.

The CDR3 is CASSLELRGGEQYF. The CDR3 coding sequence is TGTGCCAGCAGCTTAGAATTAAGGGGCGGGGAGCAGTACTTC. The chain has TRBV11-2 and TRBJ2-7; D could derive from TRBD1 or TRBD2 (5 bases each). V lost 0 bases to trimming and J lost 7 bases, with 13 bases between them. The germline gives CDR1 SGHAT, CDR2 FQNNGV. This CDR3 spans 14 amino acids.

This chain joins TRBV5-1 and TRBJ2-1, with D perhaps matching TRBD2 (6 bases). Trimming took off 3 bases at V and 9 bases at J, with 13 bases between the two ends. The germline CDR1 and CDR2 sequences are SGHRS and YFSETQ. The CDR3 extends over 13 amino acids. CDR3 in amino acids: CASSSRGFLEQFF. The CDR3 DNA follows: TGCGCCAGCAGCTCCCGGGGGTTTCTTGAGCAGTTCTTC.